The rows below give T cell receptor beta chains drawn from one sample of a study of blood T cell repertoires in COVID-19. Repertoires were generated with immunoSEQ multiplex PCR, while TCRdb's copy carries only in-frame clones and drops some. The table has tens of thousands of clones, around 83% seen once; the top ten hold roughly 5%. The sample consisted of peripheral blood. The source is a man aged 80 or over with acute or convalescent COVID-19. Each CDR3 is given with its conserved first and last residue. D genes are given only for firm matches. Some rows mark clone size as missing; the rest say once, few, many or name a class of expanded clone.

clone_size: .; v_call: TRBV5-6; j_call: TRBJ2-3; d_call: TRBD2; cdr3_nt: TGTGCCAGCAGCTCTCTGGGACTAGCGGGGAGCACAGATACGCAGTATTTT; cdr3_aa: CASSSLGLAGSTDTQYF
clone_size: .; v_call: TRBV11-2; j_call: TRBJ2-7; d_call: .; cdr3_nt: TGTGCCAGCAGCTTAGATGTCAATTCGGCAGGGGAGTACGAGCAGTACTTC; cdr3_aa: CASSLDVNSAGEYEQYF
clone_size: few; v_call: TRBV10-3; j_call: TRBJ2-7; d_call: .; cdr3_nt: TGTGCCATCCGGGATGGTCAGGGGAAACAATACGAGCAGTACTTC; cdr3_aa: CAIRDGQGKQYEQYF
clone_size: .; v_call: TRBV6-2/TRBV6-3; j_call: TRBJ2-2; d_call: TRBD1; cdr3_nt: TGTGCCAGCAGTTTAGATTCTCCGGGACAGGGGGCCTCCAACACCGGGGAGCTGTTTTTT; cdr3_aa: CASSLDSPGQGASNTGELFF
clone_size: few; v_call: TRBV4-2; j_call: TRBJ2-2; d_call: TRBD1; cdr3_nt: TGTGCCAGCAGCCAAATTGCAGGACAGGGATCCGGGGAGCTGTTTTTT; cdr3_aa: CASSQIAGQGSGELFF
clone_size: .; v_call: TRBV5-5; j_call: TRBJ2-7; d_call: .; cdr3_nt: TGTGCCAGCAGCCCCTACTCCTACGAGCAGTACTTC; cdr3_aa: CASSPYSYEQYF
clone_size: .; v_call: TRBV5-1; j_call: TRBJ2-7; d_call: TRBD2; cdr3_nt: TGCGCCAGCAGCCCTCTAGCGGGTACTTCCTACGAGCAGTACTTC; cdr3_aa: CASSPLAGTSYEQYF
clone_size: .; v_call: TRBV18; j_call: TRBJ2-1; d_call: TRBD2; cdr3_nt: TGTGCCAGCTCATGGAGCGGGAGCTCCTACAATGAGCAGTTCTTC; cdr3_aa: CASSWSGSSYNEQFF
clone_size: .; v_call: TRBV27; j_call: TRBJ2-1; d_call: TRBD2; cdr3_nt: TGTGCCAGCAGTTTAAAGCGGGAGCTTCACAATGAGCAGTTCTTC; cdr3_aa: CASSLKRELHNEQFF
clone_size: .; v_call: TRBV5-1; j_call: TRBJ1-1; d_call: TRBD1; cdr3_nt: TGCGCCAGCAGCGAAGGGACAGGGGATATCACTGAAGCTTTCTTT; cdr3_aa: CASSEGTGDITEAFF
clone_size: .; v_call: TRBV5-1; j_call: TRBJ1-4; d_call: TRBD1; cdr3_nt: TGCGCCAGCAGCACCGGACAGGGGGAGAATGAAAAACTGTTTTTT; cdr3_aa: CASSTGQGENEKLFF
clone_size: .; v_call: TRBV6-2/TRBV6-3; j_call: TRBJ2-2; d_call: TRBD1; cdr3_nt: TGTGCCAGCAGCCACCACAGGGGCACCGGGGAGCTGTTTTTT; cdr3_aa: CASSHHRGTGELFF
clone_size: .; v_call: TRBV3-1/TRBV3-2; j_call: TRBJ2-5; d_call: .; cdr3_nt: TGTGCCAGCAGCCGAGAACTCCACGGGGAGACCCAGTACTTC; cdr3_aa: CASSRELHGETQYF
clone_size: .; v_call: TRBV7-2; j_call: TRBJ2-5; d_call: .; cdr3_nt: TGTGCCAGCAGCTCGTACCAAGAGACCCAGTACTTC; cdr3_aa: CASSSYQETQYF
clone_size: .; v_call: TRBV7-2; j_call: TRBJ2-1; d_call: .; cdr3_nt: TGTGCCAGCAGCGCAGTCGCGGGACAGCTCTACAATGAGCAGTTCTTC; cdr3_aa: CASSAVAGQLYNEQFF
clone_size: .; v_call: TRBV7-2; j_call: TRBJ2-3; d_call: TRBD2; cdr3_nt: TGTGCCAGCAGCAATAGCGGGGGAGGGGGAGATACGCAGTATTTT; cdr3_aa: CASSNSGGGGDTQYF
clone_size: .; v_call: TRBV28; j_call: TRBJ2-6; d_call: .; cdr3_nt: TGTGCCAGCAGCCACACAGGGTCTGGGGCCAACGTCCTGACTTTC; cdr3_aa: CASSHTGSGANVLTF
clone_size: .; v_call: TRBV7-9; j_call: TRBJ2-7; d_call: TRBD1; cdr3_nt: TGTGCCAGCAGCTTAGGGCCAAGGGGGCCCTCTCGGGAGCAGTACTTC; cdr3_aa: CASSLGPRGPSREQYF
clone_size: .; v_call: TRBV29-1; j_call: TRBJ1-5; d_call: TRBD1; cdr3_nt: TGCAGCGCCGGTGACAGGGGGCGCGATCAGCCCCAGCATTTT; cdr3_aa: CSAGDRGRDQPQHF
clone_size: .; v_call: TRBV30; j_call: TRBJ2-7; d_call: .; cdr3_nt: TGTGCCTGGAGTACCCGGGGATTCGAGCAGTACTTC; cdr3_aa: CAWSTRGFEQYF
clone_size: .; v_call: TRBV5-1; j_call: TRBJ2-5; d_call: .; cdr3_nt: TGCGCCAGCAGCTTGGAGGGGGAGACCCAGTACTTC; cdr3_aa: CASSLEGETQYF
clone_size: .; v_call: TRBV7-2; j_call: TRBJ1-2; d_call: .; cdr3_nt: TGTGCCAGCAGCGGCAATGGCTACACCTTC; cdr3_aa: CASSGNGYTF
clone_size: .; v_call: TRBV25-1; j_call: TRBJ2-2; d_call: .; cdr3_nt: TGTGCCAGCAGTGCAGCTGGAGGGACGACACCCGGGGAGCTGTTTTTT; cdr3_aa: CASSAAGGTTPGELFF
clone_size: .; v_call: TRBV6-2/TRBV6-3; j_call: TRBJ2-2; d_call: .; cdr3_nt: TGTGCCAGCAGCCGAGAAGGGGCTTCCACCGGGGAGCTGTTTTTT; cdr3_aa: CASSREGASTGELFF
clone_size: .; v_call: TRBV29-1; j_call: TRBJ2-7; d_call: TRBD1; cdr3_nt: TGCAGCGTGGGGATGACAGGGTACGAGCAGTACTTC; cdr3_aa: CSVGMTGYEQYF
clone_size: .; v_call: TRBV6-5; j_call: TRBJ1-5; d_call: .; cdr3_nt: TGTGCCAGCCGAGACCGACAGAGCAATCAGCCCCAGCATTTT; cdr3_aa: CASRDRQSNQPQHF
clone_size: .; v_call: TRBV2; j_call: TRBJ2-7; d_call: TRBD2; cdr3_nt: TGTGCCAGCAGTTACTTTTTGGGGGGGACCTCCTACGAGCAGTACTTC; cdr3_aa: CASSYFLGGTSYEQYF
clone_size: .; v_call: TRBV6-5; j_call: TRBJ2-7; d_call: .; cdr3_nt: TGTGCCAGCAGTTATTCTCAGGATCGGAGGGTGGACGAGCAGTACTTC; cdr3_aa: CASSYSQDRRVDEQYF
clone_size: .; v_call: TRBV7-9; j_call: TRBJ2-3; d_call: .; cdr3_nt: TGTGCCAGCAGCTTATCAGGGAGCACAGATACGCAGTATTTT; cdr3_aa: CASSLSGSTDTQYF
clone_size: .; v_call: TRBV3-1/TRBV3-2; j_call: TRBJ2-1; d_call: TRBD1; cdr3_nt: TGTGCCAGCAATGGAGGGACAGGGAACGGGGTATATTCCAATGAGCAGTTCTTC; cdr3_aa: CASNGGTGNGVYSNEQFF
clone_size: few; v_call: TRBV7-6; j_call: TRBJ2-2; d_call: .; cdr3_nt: TGTGCCAGCAGCTTTACGAGAACCGGGGAGCTGTTTTTT; cdr3_aa: CASSFTRTGELFF